The subject of this entry is one T cell receptor beta chain. TCRdb keeps only in-frame clones here, not all; method: immunoSEQ multiplex PCR. Here the sample spans 37,000 or so clones, over 75% being singletons. The source of the sample is a study of OX40 agonist ivuxolimab in advanced cancers. Study details: Dosing consisted of intravenous ivuxolimab at 0.01 to 10 mg/kg every 2 weeks.

The CDR3 is made up of 13 amino acids. Germline V gene data show CDR1 as SGHTA and CDR2 as FQGNSA. The V and J ends lost 7 bases and 10 bases respectively, with 14 bases between them. Specimen: CD4+ or CD8+ T cells sorted from blood, collected in a trial of the OX40 agonist ivuxolimab. The rearrangement uses TRBV7-2 and TRBJ1-6; D is undetermined. The receptor's source is an adult with an advanced solid tumor such as melanoma, head and neck, liver or kidney cancer. This CDR3 is CASNNGIGSPLHF. CDR3 nucleotides: TGTGCCAGCAACAATGGTATTGGATCACCCCTCCACTTT.